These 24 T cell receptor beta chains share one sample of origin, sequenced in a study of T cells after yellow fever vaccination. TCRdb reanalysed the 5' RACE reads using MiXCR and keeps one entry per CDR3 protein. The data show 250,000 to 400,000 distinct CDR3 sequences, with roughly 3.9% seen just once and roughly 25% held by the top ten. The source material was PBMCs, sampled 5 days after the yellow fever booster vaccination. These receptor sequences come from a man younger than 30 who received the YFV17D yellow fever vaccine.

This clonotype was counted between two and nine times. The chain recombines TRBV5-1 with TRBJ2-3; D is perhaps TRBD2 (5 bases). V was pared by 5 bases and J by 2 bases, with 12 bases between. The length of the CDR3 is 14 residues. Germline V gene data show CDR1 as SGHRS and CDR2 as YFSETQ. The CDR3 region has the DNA TGCGCCAGCAGAGTAGCGTCCTTCACAGATACGCAGTATTTT. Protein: CASRVASFTDTQYF.

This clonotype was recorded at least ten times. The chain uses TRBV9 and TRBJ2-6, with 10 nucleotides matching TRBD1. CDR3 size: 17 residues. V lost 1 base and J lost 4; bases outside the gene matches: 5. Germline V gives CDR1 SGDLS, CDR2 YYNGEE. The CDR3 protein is CASSVSGTGAGANVLTF. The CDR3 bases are TGTGCCAGCAGCGTATCCGGGACAGGGGCCGGGGCCAACGTCCTGACTTTC.

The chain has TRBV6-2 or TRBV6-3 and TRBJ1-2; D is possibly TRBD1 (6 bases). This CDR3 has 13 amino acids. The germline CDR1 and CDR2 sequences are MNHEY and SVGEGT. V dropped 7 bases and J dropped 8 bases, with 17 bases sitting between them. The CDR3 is CASTQTGIGGYTF. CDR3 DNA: TGTGCCAGCACCCAAACAGGGATTGGAGGCTACACCTTC.

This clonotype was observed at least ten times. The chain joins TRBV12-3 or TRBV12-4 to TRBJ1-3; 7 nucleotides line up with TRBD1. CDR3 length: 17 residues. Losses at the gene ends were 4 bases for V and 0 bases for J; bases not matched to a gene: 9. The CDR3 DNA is TGTGCCAGCAGTTCCGGACAGGCGAAAGACTCTGGAAACACCATATATTTT. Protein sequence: CASSSGQAKDSGNTIYF.

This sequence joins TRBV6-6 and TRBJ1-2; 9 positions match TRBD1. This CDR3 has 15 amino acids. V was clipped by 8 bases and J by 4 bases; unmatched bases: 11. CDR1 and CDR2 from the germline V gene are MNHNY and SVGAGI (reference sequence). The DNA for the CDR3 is TGTGCCAGCCATCGGACAGGGGAGATAAGCTATGGCTACACCTTC. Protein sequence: CASHRTGEISYGYTF.

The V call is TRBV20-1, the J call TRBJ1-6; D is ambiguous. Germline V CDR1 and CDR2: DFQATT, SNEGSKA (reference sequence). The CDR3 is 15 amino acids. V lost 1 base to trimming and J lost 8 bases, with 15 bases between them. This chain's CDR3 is CSARGGHIADSPLHF. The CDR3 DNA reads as TGCAGTGCTAGAGGAGGTCACATAGCGGATTCACCCCTCCACTTT.

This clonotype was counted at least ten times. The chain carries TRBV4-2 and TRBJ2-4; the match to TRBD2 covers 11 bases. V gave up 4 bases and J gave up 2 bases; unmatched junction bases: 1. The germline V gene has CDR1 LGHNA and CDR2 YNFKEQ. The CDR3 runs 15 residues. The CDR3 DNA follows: TGTGCCAGCAGCCTAGCGGGGGGGCCCAAAAACATTCAGTACTTC. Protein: CASSLAGGPKNIQYF.

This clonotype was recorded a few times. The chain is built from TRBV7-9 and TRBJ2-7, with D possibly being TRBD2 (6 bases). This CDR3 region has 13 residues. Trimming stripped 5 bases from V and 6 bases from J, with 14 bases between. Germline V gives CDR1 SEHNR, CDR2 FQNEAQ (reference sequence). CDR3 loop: CASSPSLAAEQYF. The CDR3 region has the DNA TGTGCCAGCAGCCCCTCACTAGCAGCCGAGCAGTACTTC.

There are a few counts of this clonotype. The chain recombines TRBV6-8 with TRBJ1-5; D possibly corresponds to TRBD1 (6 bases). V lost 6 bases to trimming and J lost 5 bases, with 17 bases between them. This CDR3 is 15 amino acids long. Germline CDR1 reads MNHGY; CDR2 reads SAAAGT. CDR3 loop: CASRLAAGEDQPQHF. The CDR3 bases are TGTGCCAGCAGGCTTGCGGCAGGGGAGGATCAGCCCCAGCATTTT.

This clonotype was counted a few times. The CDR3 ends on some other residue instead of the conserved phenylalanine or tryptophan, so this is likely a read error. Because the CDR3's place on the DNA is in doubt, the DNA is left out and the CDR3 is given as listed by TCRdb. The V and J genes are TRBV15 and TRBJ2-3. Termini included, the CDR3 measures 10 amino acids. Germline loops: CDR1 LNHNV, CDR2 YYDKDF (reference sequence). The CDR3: CATSRDSPPL.

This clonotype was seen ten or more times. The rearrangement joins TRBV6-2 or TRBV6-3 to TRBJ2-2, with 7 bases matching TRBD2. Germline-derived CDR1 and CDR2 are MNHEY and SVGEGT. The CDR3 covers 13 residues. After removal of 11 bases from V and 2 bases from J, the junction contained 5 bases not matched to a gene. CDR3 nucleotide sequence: TGTGCCGGTCGGGGGGATAACACCGGGGAGCTGTTTTTT. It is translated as CAGRGDNTGELFF.

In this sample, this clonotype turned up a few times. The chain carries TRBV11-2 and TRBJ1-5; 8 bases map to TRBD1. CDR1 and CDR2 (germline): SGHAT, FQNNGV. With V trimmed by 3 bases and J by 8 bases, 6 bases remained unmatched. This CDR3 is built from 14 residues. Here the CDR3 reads CASSLTGAEEPQHF. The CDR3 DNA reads TGTGCCAGCAGCTTGACAGGGGCGGAGGAGCCCCAGCATTTT.

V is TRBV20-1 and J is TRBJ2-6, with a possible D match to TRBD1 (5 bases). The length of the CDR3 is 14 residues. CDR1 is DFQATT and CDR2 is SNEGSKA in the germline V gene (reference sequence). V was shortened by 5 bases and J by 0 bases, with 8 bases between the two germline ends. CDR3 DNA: TGCAGTGCTCTCAGGGCCTCTGGGGCCAACGTCCTGACTTTC. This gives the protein CSALRASGANVLTF.

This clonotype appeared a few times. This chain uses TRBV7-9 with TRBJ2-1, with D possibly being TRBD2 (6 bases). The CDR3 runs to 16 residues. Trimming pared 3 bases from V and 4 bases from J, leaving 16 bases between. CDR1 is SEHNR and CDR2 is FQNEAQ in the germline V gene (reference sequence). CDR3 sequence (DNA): TGTGCCAGCAGCTTCCCCGTGGTAGCGGATTACAATGAGCAGTTCTTC. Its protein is CASSFPVVADYNEQFF.

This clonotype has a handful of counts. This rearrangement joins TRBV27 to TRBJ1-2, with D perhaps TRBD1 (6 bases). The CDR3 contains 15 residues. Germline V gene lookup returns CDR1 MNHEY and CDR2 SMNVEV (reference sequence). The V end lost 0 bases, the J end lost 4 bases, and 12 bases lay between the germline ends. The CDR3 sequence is CASSLSRGRIYGYTF. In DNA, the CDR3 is TGTGCCAGCAGTTTATCGCGGGGGCGGATCTATGGCTACACCTTC.

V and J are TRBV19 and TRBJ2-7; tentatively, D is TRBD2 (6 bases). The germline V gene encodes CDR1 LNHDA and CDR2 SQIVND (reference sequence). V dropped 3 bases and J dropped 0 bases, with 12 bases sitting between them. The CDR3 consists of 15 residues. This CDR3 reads CASSMGTVFSYEQYF. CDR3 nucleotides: TGTGCCAGTAGTATGGGGACTGTTTTCTCCTACGAGCAGTACTTC.

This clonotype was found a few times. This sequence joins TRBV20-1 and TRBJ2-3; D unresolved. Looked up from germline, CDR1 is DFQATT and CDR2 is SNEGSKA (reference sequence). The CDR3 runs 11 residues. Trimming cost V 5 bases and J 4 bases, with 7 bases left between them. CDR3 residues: CSALGPDTQYF. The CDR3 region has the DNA TGCAGTGCTCTGGGCCCAGATACGCAGTATTTT.

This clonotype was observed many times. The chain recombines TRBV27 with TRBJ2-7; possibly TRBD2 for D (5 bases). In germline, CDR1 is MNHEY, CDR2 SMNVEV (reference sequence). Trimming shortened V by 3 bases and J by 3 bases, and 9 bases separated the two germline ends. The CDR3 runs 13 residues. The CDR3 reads CASSFGAGYEQYF. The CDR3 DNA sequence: TGTGCCAGCAGTTTCGGCGCGGGCTACGAGCAGTACTTC.

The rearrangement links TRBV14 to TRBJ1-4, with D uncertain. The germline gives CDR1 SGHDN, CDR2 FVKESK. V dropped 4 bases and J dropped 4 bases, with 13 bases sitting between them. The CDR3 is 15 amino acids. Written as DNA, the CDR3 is TGTGCCAGCAGCCTAAGGACGGTTAATAATGAAAAACTGTTTTTT. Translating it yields CASSLRTVNNEKLFF.

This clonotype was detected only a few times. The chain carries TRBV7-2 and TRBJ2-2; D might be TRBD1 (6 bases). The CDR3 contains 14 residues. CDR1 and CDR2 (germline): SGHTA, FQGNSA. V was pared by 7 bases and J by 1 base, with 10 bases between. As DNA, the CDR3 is TGTGCCAGCAAGGACAGCGTGAACACCGGGGAGCTGTTTTTT. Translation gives CASKDSVNTGELFF.

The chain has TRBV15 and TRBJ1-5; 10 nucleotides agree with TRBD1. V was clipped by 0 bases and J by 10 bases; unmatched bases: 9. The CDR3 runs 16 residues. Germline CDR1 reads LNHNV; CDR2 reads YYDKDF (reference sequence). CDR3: CATSRDLETGGFPQHF. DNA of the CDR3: TGTGCCACCAGCAGAGATTTGGAGACAGGGGGCTTTCCCCAGCATTTT.

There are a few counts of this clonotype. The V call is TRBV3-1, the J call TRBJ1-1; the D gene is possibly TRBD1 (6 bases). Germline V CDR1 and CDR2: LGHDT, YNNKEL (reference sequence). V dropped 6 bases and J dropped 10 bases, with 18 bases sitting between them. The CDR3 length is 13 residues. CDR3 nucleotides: TGTGCCAGCAGACCGCTTACAGGGACATTAGCTTTCTTT. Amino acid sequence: CASRPLTGTLAFF.

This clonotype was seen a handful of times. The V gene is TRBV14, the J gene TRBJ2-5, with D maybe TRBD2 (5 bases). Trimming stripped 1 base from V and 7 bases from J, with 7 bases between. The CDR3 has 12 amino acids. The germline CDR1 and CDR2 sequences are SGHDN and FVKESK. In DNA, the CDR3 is TGTGCCAGCAGCCAAGTCGCGGGGACCCAGTACTTC. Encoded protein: CASSQVAGTQYF. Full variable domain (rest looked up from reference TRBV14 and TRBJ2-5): EAGVTQFPSHSVIEKGQTVTLRCDPISGHDNLYWYRRVMGKEIKFLLHFVKESKQDESGMPNNRFLAERTGGTYSTLKVQPAELEDSGVYFCASSQVAGTQYFGPGTRLLVL.

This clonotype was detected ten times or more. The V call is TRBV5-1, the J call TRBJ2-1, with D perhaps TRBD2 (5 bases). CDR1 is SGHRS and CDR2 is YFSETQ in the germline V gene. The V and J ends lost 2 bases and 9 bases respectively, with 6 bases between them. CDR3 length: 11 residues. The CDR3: CASSFRGEQFF. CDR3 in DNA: TGCGCCAGCAGCTTTCGGGGTGAGCAGTTCTTC.